Presented here are 11 T cell receptor beta chains from one specimen sequenced in a study of cytomegalovirus exposure and HLA in healthy donors. Use of 60 Vbeta and 13 Jbeta primers characterized the PCR. The assay was immunoSEQ multiplex PCR, and TCRdb's table has in-frame clones only and misses some. The sample contains over 85,000 clones, around 78% of which appear only once. The source material was PBMCs. These receptors all come from a man younger than 45 in good health and CMV-seronegative.

The V and J genes are TRBV18 and TRBJ2-5; D perhaps matches TRBD2 (7 bases). CDR1 and CDR2 (germline): KGHSH, LQKENI. V gave up 1 base and J gave up 2 bases, with 8 bases separating them. This CDR3 spans 14 amino acids. CDR3 loop: CASSPQGGQETQYF. CDR3 nucleotide sequence: TGTGCCAGCTCACCACAGGGGGGGCAAGAGACCCAGTACTTC.

The table lists this clone with a few counts. This chain connects TRBV4-3 to TRBJ2-1; 7 positions agree with TRBD2. The V gene end was trimmed by 2 bases and the J gene end by 9 bases; junction bases not matched to a gene: 10. The germline CDR1 and CDR2 sequences are LGHNA and YSLEER. The length of the CDR3 is 15 residues. CDR3 in amino acids: CASSQSRGGGGEQFF. Here the CDR3 DNA reads TGCGCCAGCAGCCAATCTCGCGGGGGTGGTGGTGAGCAGTTCTTC.

V and J are TRBV29-1 and TRBJ2-6, with 7 bases fitting TRBD1. The CDR3 consists of 15 residues. Per the germline V gene, CDR1 is SQVTM and CDR2 is ANQGSEA. The J segment lost 2 bases and the V segment lost 5 bases, leaving 6 bases of the junction unmatched. The CDR3 DNA is TGCAGCGTTCCCCCGGACAGGCCTGGGGCCAACGTCCTGACTTTC. This gives the protein CSVPPDRPGANVLTF.

V usage is TRBV15 and J usage is TRBJ1-5, with TRBD1 identical over 8 bases. Looked up from germline, CDR1 is LNHNV and CDR2 is YYDKDF (reference sequence). The CDR3 runs to 17 residues. V lost 3 bases to trimming and J lost 3 bases; unmatched junction nucleotides: 10. The CDR3 nucleotides are TGTGCCACCAGCAGCCCCCAGGGGGCGCGAGACAATCAGCCCCAGCATTTT. Protein product: CATSSPQGARDNQPQHF.

CDR3 in amino acids: CASSPIQGDTGELFF. The CDR3 DNA is TGTGCCAGCTCACCAATACAGGGGGACACCGGGGAGCTGTTTTTT. The gene calls are TRBV18 and TRBJ2-2; 8 bases are a match to TRBD1. CDR3 length: 15 amino acids. V shed 2 bases and J 3 bases; nucleotides not matched to a gene: 2. Looked up from germline, CDR1 is KGHSH and CDR2 is LQKENI.

The V gene is TRBV28, the J gene TRBJ2-7; tentative D call: TRBD2 (5 bases). Trimming pared 7 bases from V and 0 bases from J, leaving 19 bases between. Germline CDR1 and CDR2: MDHEN and SYDVKM. The CDR3 is made up of 16 amino acids. The CDR3, as DNA: TGTGCCAGCAAGCCCTCCTTCGGGGTAGCCTCCTACGAGCAGTACGTC. It codes for CASKPSFGVASYEQYV.

This clone was picked up a small number of times. CDR3 amino acids: CASSGLGTEAFF. CDR3 sequence (DNA): TGTGCCAGCAGTGGCCTTGGCACTGAAGCTTTCTTT. The rearrangement uses TRBV5-6 and TRBJ1-1; no clear D gene. The V end was cut by 5 bases, the J end by 4 bases, with 9 bases between. Germline V lookup: CDR1 SGHDT, CDR2 YYEEEE. The CDR3 contains 12 residues.

In its sample, this clone was seen once. The chain couples TRBV6-5 to TRBJ1-2; 9 bases are shared with TRBD1. This CDR3 is 15 amino acids long. The junction had 4 bases not matched to a gene; V was cut back by 3 bases and J by 2 bases. CDR1 and CDR2 (germline): MNHEY, SVGAGI. The CDR3 nucleotides read TGTGCCAGCAGTTATCTCGGGACAGGGAACTATGGCTACACCTTC. It encodes CASSYLGTGNYGYTF.

The rearrangement joins TRBV5-8 to TRBJ1-4; D is unresolved. Germline values: CDR1 SGHTS, CDR2 YDEGEE. V was clipped by 2 bases and J by 5 bases, with 7 bases between them. There are 13 residues in the CDR3. The CDR3 nucleotides are TGTGCCAGCAGCTTCGGGAAGAATGAAAAACTGTTTTTT. This codes for CASSFGKNEKLFF.

This chain connects TRBV10-3 to TRBJ1-2, with TRBD1 identical over 7 bases. The CDR3 runs to 14 residues. V trimming: 4 bases; J trimming: 2 bases; junction bases outside the gene matches: 4. Germline V gene lookup returns CDR1 ENHRY and CDR2 SYGVKD. The CDR3: CAISGQGLNYGYTF. DNA for the CDR3: TGTGCCATCAGTGGACAGGGCTTAAACTATGGCTACACCTTC.

This clone has more than one count but fewer than ten. The chain uses TRBV5-6 and TRBJ2-7, with 10 nucleotides matching TRBD1. CDR1 is SGHDT, CDR2 YYEEEE, per germline. V shed 4 bases and J 3 bases; nucleotides not matched to a gene: 4. This CDR3 has 14 amino acids. CDR3 coding DNA: TGTGCCAGCAGCGACGACAGGGGGCTCTACGAGCAGTACTTC. It encodes CASSDDRGLYEQYF.